This note documents a single T cell receptor beta chain sequence. Its target is not known. The germline V and J ends were trimmed by 4 bases and 4 bases, with 15 bases remaining between them. Germline V lookup: CDR1 SGDLS, CDR2 YYNGEE. CDR3 length equals 15 residues. This sample was taken from a study of OX40 agonist ivuxolimab in advanced cancers. For the study at large: Three partial responders included one hepatocellular carcinoma patient and two cutaneous melanoma patients.

Overall study results and limits: Expanded clones were, on average, more numerous in CD8+ T cells than in CD4+. Antigen specificity was not determined for the expanded peripheral T cells.

The method was immunoSEQ multiplex PCR; TCRdb's version includes in-frame clones alone and lacks a portion of them. The table shows over 55,000 clones, with over 80% occurring only once. The sequence derives from an adult with an advanced solid tumor such as melanoma, head and neck, liver or kidney cancer. The chain has TRBV9 and TRBJ2-1, with D unresolved. Specimen: CD4+ or CD8+ T cells sorted from blood, collected in a trial of the OX40 agonist ivuxolimab. The CDR3 loop reads CASSPPGTGYNEQFF. The CDR3 region has the DNA TGTGCCAGCAGCCCACCGGGTACGGGTTACAATGAGCAGTTCTTC.